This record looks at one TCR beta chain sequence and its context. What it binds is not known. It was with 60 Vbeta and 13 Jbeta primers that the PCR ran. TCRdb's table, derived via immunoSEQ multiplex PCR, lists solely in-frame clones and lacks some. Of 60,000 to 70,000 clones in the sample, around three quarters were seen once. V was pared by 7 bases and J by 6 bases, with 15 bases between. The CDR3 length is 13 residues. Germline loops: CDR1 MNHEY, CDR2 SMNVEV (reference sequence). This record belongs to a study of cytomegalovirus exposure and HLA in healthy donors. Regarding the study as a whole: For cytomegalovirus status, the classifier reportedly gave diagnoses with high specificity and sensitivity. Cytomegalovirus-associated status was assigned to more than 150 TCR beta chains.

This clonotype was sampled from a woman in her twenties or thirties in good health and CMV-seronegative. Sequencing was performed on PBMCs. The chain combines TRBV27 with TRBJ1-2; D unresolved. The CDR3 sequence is CASKFASSNGYTF. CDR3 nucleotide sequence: TGTGCCAGCAAATTCGCGAGTAGCAATGGCTACACCTTC.